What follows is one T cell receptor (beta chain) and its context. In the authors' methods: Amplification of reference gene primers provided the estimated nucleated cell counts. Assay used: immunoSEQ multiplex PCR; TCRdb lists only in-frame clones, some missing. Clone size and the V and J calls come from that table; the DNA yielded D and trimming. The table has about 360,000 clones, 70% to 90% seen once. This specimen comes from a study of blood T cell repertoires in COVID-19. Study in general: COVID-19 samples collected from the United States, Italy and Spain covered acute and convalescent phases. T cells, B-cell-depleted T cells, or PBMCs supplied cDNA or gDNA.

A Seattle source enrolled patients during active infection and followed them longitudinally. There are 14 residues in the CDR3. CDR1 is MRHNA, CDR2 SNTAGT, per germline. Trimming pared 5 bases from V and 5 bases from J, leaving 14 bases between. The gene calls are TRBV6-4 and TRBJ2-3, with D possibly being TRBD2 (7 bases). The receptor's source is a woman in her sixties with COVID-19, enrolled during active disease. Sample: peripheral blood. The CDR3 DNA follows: TGTGCCAGCAGTTTTGGGGGGGCCCGAGATACGCAGTATTTT. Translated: CASSFGGARDTQYF.